Each of the 9 T cell receptor beta chains below was sequenced from the same sample in a study of blood T cell repertoires in COVID-19. Data came from immunoSEQ multiplex PCR; TCRdb stores just in-frame clones and leaves some out. The sample lists some 200,000 clones, less than 90% occurring once. Sequenced material: peripheral blood. All receptors derive from a man between 65 and 85 years old with acute or convalescent COVID-19.

The genes are TRBV7-7 and TRBJ2-5; D remains ambiguous. The CDR3 has 15 amino acids. Germline V CDR1 and CDR2: SSHAT, FNYEAQ (reference sequence). The V gene lost 5 bases and the J gene lost 1 base, with 14 bases spanning the gap. In nucleotides, the CDR3 is TGTGCCAGCAGCCTAGGCGCGGCCTCCCAAGAGACCCAGTACTTC. Its protein product is CASSLGAASQETQYF. Supplemented by reference TRBV7-7 and TRBJ2-5, the full variable domain reads GAGVSQSPRYKVTKRGQDVTLRCDPISSHATLYWYQQALGQGPEFLTYFNYEAQPDKSGLPSDRFSAERPEGSISTLTIQRTEQRDSAMYRCASSLGAASQETQYFGPGTRLLVL.

Concerning this clone: Other DNA sequences in this sample translate to the same CDR3. This rearrangement joins TRBV19 to TRBJ1-2, with 7 bases fitting TRBD1. CDR1 is LNHDA, CDR2 SQIVND, per germline (reference sequence). The CDR3 runs to 13 residues. The J segment lost 5 bases and the V segment lost 3 bases, leaving 3 bases of the junction unmatched. The CDR3 DNA follows: TGTGCCAGTAGTATCGACAGGGAGTATGGCTACACCTTC. The encoded protein is CASSIDREYGYTF.

J is TRBJ1-1 and V is TRBV25-1, with 8 positions matching TRBD1. V was clipped by 6 bases and J by 1 base; unmatched bases: 10. This CDR3 is 16 amino acids long. The germline CDR1 and CDR2 sequences are MGHDK and SYGVNS. The CDR3 reads CASSPPGTGSNTEAFF. The CDR3 nucleotides read TGTGCCAGCAGCCCGCCCGGGACAGGCTCGAACACTGAAGCTTTCTTT.

The chain recombines TRBV3-1 (or the pseudogene TRBV3-2) with TRBJ1-1, with D uncertain. This CDR3 contains 14 residues. Germline CDR1 is LGHDT and CDR2 is YNNKEL (reference sequence). The ends were cut back, 1 base at V and 1 base at J, with 7 bases in the middle. The CDR3 region has the DNA TGTGCCAGCAGCCAAGCGCACAGGAACACTGAAGCTTTCTTT. This sequence encodes CASSQAHRNTEAFF.

The chain carries TRBV28 and TRBJ1-5; tentatively, D is TRBD1 (5 bases). Germline V gives CDR1 MDHEN, CDR2 SYDVKM. Trimming left V 6 bases short and J 6 bases short, with 15 bases between. The CDR3 has 14 residues. CDR3 residues: CASRLSGYSQPQHF. CDR3 nucleotides: TGTGCCAGCAGACTGTCAGGGTATAGTCAGCCCCAGCATTTT.

The chain links TRBV28 to TRBJ2-5; TRBD2 agrees at 11 bases. CDR1 MDHEN and CDR2 SYDVKM come from the germline V gene. The CDR3 sequence is 15 residues long. V lost 5 bases to trimming and J lost 1 base; unmatched junction nucleotides: 3. The CDR3 sequence is CASSRLAGLQETQYF. The CDR3 coding sequence is TGTGCCAGCAGTCGACTAGCGGGACTCCAAGAGACCCAGTACTTC.

This rearrangement joins TRBV29-1 to TRBJ2-2; D ambiguous. The CDR3 is 12 residues long. CDR1 is SQVTM and CDR2 is ANQGSEA in the germline V gene. Trimming stripped 4 bases from V and 7 bases from J, with 10 bases between. CDR3 sequence: CSVAAEVGELFF. The CDR3 bases are TGCAGCGTTGCGGCTGAGGTCGGGGAGCTGTTTTTT.

The chain couples TRBV19 to TRBJ2-1; possibly TRBD1 for D (6 bases). Germline CDR1 is LNHDA and CDR2 is SQIVND (reference sequence). CDR3 length: 16 residues. V gave up 6 bases and J gave up 4 bases, with 19 bases separating them. The CDR3 coding sequence is TGTGCCAGTAGCCCCGGACAGAGAACTCTATACAATGAGCAGTTCTTC. Translating it yields CASSPGQRTLYNEQFF.

The CDR3 sequence: CATSDSYRDRNTGELFF. The CDR3 coding sequence is TGTGCCACCAGTGATTCATACCGGGACAGAAACACCGGGGAGCTGTTTTTT. The V and J genes are TRBV24-1 and TRBJ2-2; 7 bases map to TRBD1. The CDR3 extends over 17 amino acids. Germline loops: CDR1 KGHDR, CDR2 SFDVKD. V lost 2 bases and J lost 2; bases outside the gene matches: 7.